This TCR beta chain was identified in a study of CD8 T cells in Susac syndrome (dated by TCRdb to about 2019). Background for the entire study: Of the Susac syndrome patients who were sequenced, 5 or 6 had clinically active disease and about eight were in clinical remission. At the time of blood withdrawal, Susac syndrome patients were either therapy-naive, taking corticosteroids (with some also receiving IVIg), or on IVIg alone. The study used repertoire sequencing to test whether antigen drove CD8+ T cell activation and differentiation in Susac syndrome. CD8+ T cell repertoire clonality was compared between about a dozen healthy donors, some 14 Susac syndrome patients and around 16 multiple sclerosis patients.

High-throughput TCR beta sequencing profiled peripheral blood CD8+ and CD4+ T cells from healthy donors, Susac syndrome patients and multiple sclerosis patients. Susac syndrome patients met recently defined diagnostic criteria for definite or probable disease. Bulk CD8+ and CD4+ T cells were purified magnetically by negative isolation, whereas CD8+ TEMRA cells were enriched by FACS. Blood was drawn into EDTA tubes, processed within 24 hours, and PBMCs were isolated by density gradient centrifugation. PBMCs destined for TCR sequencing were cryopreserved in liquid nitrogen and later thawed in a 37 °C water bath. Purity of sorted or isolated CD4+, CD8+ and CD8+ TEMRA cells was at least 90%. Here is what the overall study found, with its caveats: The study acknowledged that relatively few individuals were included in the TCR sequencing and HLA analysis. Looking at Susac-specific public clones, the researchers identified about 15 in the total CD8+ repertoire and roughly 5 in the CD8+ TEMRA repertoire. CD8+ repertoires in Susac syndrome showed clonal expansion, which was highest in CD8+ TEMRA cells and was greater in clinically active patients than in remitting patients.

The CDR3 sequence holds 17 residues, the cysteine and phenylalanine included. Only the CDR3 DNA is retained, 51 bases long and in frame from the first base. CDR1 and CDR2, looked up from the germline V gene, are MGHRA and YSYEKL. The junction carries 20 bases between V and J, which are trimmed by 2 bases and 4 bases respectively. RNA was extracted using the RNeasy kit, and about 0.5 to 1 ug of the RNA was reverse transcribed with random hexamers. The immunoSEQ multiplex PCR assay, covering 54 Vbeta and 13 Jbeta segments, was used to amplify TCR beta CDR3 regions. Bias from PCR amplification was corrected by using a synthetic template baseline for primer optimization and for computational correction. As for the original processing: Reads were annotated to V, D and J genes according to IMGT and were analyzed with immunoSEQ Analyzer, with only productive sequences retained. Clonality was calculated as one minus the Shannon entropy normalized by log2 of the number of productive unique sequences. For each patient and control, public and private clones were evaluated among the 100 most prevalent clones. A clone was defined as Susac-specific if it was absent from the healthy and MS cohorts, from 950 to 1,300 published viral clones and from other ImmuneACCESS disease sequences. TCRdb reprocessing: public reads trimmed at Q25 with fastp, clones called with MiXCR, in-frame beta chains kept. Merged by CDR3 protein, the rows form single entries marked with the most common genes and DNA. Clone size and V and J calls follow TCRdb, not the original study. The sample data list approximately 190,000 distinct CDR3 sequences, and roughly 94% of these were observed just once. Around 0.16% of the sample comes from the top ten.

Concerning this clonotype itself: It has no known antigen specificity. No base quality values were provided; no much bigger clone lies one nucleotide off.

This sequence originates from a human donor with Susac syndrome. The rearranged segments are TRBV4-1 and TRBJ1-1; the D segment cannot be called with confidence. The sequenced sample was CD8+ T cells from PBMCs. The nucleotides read TGCGCCAGCAGCCAATTGATACCAGGCCACCTGGGCACTGAAGCTTTCTTT. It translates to CASSQLIPGHLGTEAFF.